This passage covers 25 T cell receptor beta chains from one sample sequenced in a study of radiotherapy plus CTLA-4 blockade in lung cancer. The protocol was immunoSEQ multiplex PCR, while the TCRdb copy is restricted to in-frame clones and leaves out a portion. The table shows under 95,000 clones, with less than 85% occurring only once. The sample in question was peripheral blood, obtained from a patient treated with radiotherapy plus ipilimumab. Receptors originate from a human donor with non-small cell lung cancer who had stable disease on radiotherapy plus ipilimumab.

This rearrangement joins TRBV5-6 to TRBJ2-7, with 7 bases aligning to TRBD1. V lost 6 bases and J lost 5; bases outside the gene matches: 8. The germline V gene encodes CDR1 SGHDT and CDR2 YYEEEE. There are 13 residues in the CDR3. The CDR3: CASTRDSGNEQYF. The CDR3 region has the DNA TGTGCCAGCACCAGGGACAGTGGGAACGAGCAGTACTTC. The full variable domain, in which reference TRBV5-6 and TRBJ2-7 provide the parts outside the CDR3, is DAGVTQSPTHLIKTRGQQVTLRCSPKSGHDTVSWYQQALGQGPQFIFQYYEEEERQRGNFPDRFSGHQFPNYSSELNVNALLLGDSALYLCASTRDSGNEQYFGPGTRLTVT.

The rearrangement joins TRBV5-4 to TRBJ1-2; maybe TRBD1 (6 bases). Trimming removed 7 bases from V and 1 base from J, with 17 bases in between. CDR3 length: 15 residues. Germline CDR1 is SGHNT and CDR2 is YYREEE (reference sequence). The CDR3 DNA sequence: TGTGCCAGCGGCAGGACAGAAAGATTTAACTATGGCTACACCTTC. As protein: CASGRTERFNYGYTF.

The table lists this clone with a few counts. This chain links TRBV7-2 with TRBJ1-2; D gene ambiguous. CDR3 length equals 12 residues. V was pared by 0 bases and J by 5 bases, with 4 bases between. CDR1 is SGHTA and CDR2 is FQGNSA in the germline V gene. CDR3 protein: CASSLARYGYTF. The CDR3 DNA follows: TGTGCCAGCAGCTTAGCTCGGTATGGCTACACCTTC.

The rearrangement joins TRBV28 to TRBJ1-5, with no clear D. Germline CDR1 and CDR2: MDHEN and SYDVKM. The length of the CDR3 is 13 residues. V was pared by 4 bases and J by 7 bases, with 11 bases between. CDR3 protein: CASSSNLGQPQHF. Written as DNA, the CDR3 is TGTGCCAGCAGTTCGAACTTGGGACAGCCCCAGCATTTT.

The chain combines TRBV6-1 with TRBJ1-6; D call uncertain. CDR3 length: 14 residues. V lost 9 bases and J lost 7, with 16 bases in between. Germline V lookup: CDR1 MNHNS, CDR2 SASEGT. Written as DNA, the CDR3 is TGTGCCAGTCGCAGGCCCGAGCCCAATTCACCCCTCCACTTT. This encodes CASRRPEPNSPLHF.

The rearrangement links TRBV27 to TRBJ2-2; D might be TRBD1 (5 bases). Germline-derived CDR1 and CDR2 are MNHEY and SMNVEV (reference sequence). The CDR3 runs 14 residues. V lost 3 bases to trimming and J lost 7 bases, with 12 bases between them. The chain's CDR3 is CASSFKQENGELFF. Written as DNA, the CDR3 is TGTGCCAGCAGTTTTAAACAGGAAAACGGGGAGCTGTTTTTT.

This clone was seen only a few times. The genes are TRBV10-2 and TRBJ1-4, with 7 bases matching TRBD1. Unmatched junction bases numbered 6, after V lost 3 bases and J lost 8 bases. This CDR3 has 14 residues. The germline V gene encodes CDR1 WSHSY and CDR2 SAAADI. CDR3 protein: CASSEYQGDEKLFF. The CDR3 coding sequence is TGCGCCAGCAGTGAATATCAGGGGGACGAAAAACTGTTTTTT.

The chain is built from TRBV28 and TRBJ1-4; no definite D call. Per germline, CDR1 MDHEN and CDR2 SYDVKM. V was trimmed by 6 bases and J by 3 bases, leaving 8 bases between them. The CDR3 loop spans 13 amino acids. CDR3 region: CASRSRPNEKLFF. The CDR3 DNA follows: TGTGCCAGCAGGAGCCGCCCTAATGAAAAACTGTTTTTT.

This clone was counted only a few times. The rearrangement links TRBV7-9 to TRBJ1-4; no clear D. This CDR3 is built from 15 residues. Germline values: CDR1 SEHNR, CDR2 FQNEAQ (reference sequence). The V end lost 11 bases, the J end lost 0 bases, and 16 bases lay between the germline ends. The CDR3 coding sequence is TGTGCCGGTCTGGGCGGAACCGCAACTAATGAAAAACTGTTTTTT. Encoded protein: CAGLGGTATNEKLFF.

The chain uses TRBV5-1 and TRBJ2-5; TRBD1 matches at 10 bases. From germline, CDR1 is SGHRS and CDR2 YFSETQ. The CDR3 contains 15 residues. J lost 4 bases, V lost 2 bases, and 5 bases had no gene match. CDR3 sequence: CASSFGQGGAETQYF. DNA for the CDR3: TGCGCCAGCAGCTTTGGACAGGGGGGTGCAGAGACCCAGTACTTC.

The chain employs TRBV5-4 and TRBJ1-1; weak D call: TRBD1 (6 bases). Deletions cut 5 bases from V and 1 base from J, with 9 bases between. The length of the CDR3 is 13 residues. The germline V gene has CDR1 SGHNT and CDR2 YYREEE (reference sequence). CDR3 region: CASRATGNTEAFF. The CDR3 region has the DNA TGTGCCAGCAGAGCGACAGGGAACACTGAAGCTTTCTTT.

The rearrangement joins TRBV11-3 to TRBJ2-7; D remains ambiguous. Trimming left V 5 bases short and J 5 bases short, with 13 bases between. This CDR3 has 13 residues. Germline V gene lookup returns CDR1 SGHNT and CDR2 YENEEA. The CDR3 sequence: CASSPSDIHEQYF. The CDR3 DNA is TGTGCCAGCAGCCCCTCAGACATCCACGAGCAGTACTTC.

This clone was counted a single time. This chain connects TRBV2 to TRBJ2-5, with D uncertain. CDR3 length equals 12 residues. Germline V gene data show CDR1 as SNHLY and CDR2 as FYNNEI. V was trimmed by 0 bases and J by 11 bases, leaving 10 bases between them. CDR3 coding DNA: TGTGCCAGCAGTGAAGCACCCTTTGAGCAGTACTTC. This translates into CASSEAPFEQYF.

V and J are TRBV28 and TRBJ2-1; D gene uncertain. The ends were cut back, 5 bases at V and 2 bases at J, with 10 bases in the middle. Germline CDR1 reads MDHEN; CDR2 reads SYDVKM. This CDR3 is built from 14 residues. The CDR3 loop is CASSPSLTYNEQFF. For the CDR3, the DNA is TGTGCCAGCAGTCCCAGCCTTACCTACAATGAGCAGTTCTTC.

The rearrangement uses TRBV28 and TRBJ2-7; 10 nucleotides line up with TRBD2. Germline V gene data show CDR1 as MDHEN and CDR2 as SYDVKM. With V trimmed by 6 bases and J by 0 bases, 5 bases remained unmatched. This CDR3 region has 15 residues. The CDR3 is CASSTVAGGSYEQYF. CDR3 nucleotide sequence: TGTGCCAGCAGCACCGTAGCGGGAGGCTCCTACGAGCAGTACTTC.

This rearrangement joins TRBV6-6 to TRBJ1-4; tentatively, D is TRBD1 (5 bases). Per germline, CDR1 MNHNY and CDR2 SVGAGI (reference sequence). The length of the CDR3 is 15 residues. With 0 bases removed from V and 5 bases from J, the gap between germline ends came to 10 bases. CDR3 in DNA: TGTGCCAGCAGTTACTCGAGGGGTGGGAATGAAAAACTGTTTTTT. Protein product: CASSYSRGGNEKLFF.

The V gene is TRBV7-3, the J gene TRBJ2-5, with 12 bases identical to TRBD2. Germline values: CDR1 SGHTA, CDR2 FQGTGA. This CDR3 is built from 15 residues. Trimming at V came to 5 bases and at J to 2 bases, leaving 3 bases not matched to a gene. The CDR3 loop is CASSQGLAGQETQYF. In nucleotides, the CDR3 is TGTGCCAGCAGCCAAGGACTAGCGGGGCAAGAGACCCAGTACTTC. Variable domain in full (rest from reference TRBV7-3 and TRBJ2-5): GAGVSQTPSNKVTEKGKYVELRCDPISGHTALYWYRQSLGQGPEFLIYFQGTGAADDSGLPNDRFFAVRPEGSVSTLKIQRTERGDSAVYLCASSQGLAGQETQYFGPGTRLLVL.

The genes are TRBV6-1 and TRBJ1-4, with no clear D. Trimming took off 4 bases at V and 7 bases at J, with 16 bases between the two ends. CDR3 length equals 15 residues. Germline V lookup: CDR1 MNHNS, CDR2 SASEGT. The CDR3 protein is CASSVELVISEKLFF. The CDR3 DNA reads TGTGCCAGCAGTGTGGAACTGGTTATAAGTGAAAAACTGTTTTTT.

The CDR3 here is CASSPSGGRSYNEQFF. CDR3 sequence (DNA): TGTGCCAGCAGCCCTAGCGGGGGTCGGTCGTATAATGAGCAGTTCTTC. This chain uses TRBV28 with TRBJ2-1; 10 nucleotides match TRBD2. V shed 6 bases and J 7 bases; nucleotides not matched to a gene: 12. Per germline, CDR1 MDHEN and CDR2 SYDVKM. The CDR3 is 16 residues long.

The rearrangement links TRBV9 to TRBJ1-6; D remains ambiguous. V shed 3 bases and J shed 6 bases, with 13 bases lying between them. CDR3 length: 15 amino acids. CDR1 is SGDLS, CDR2 YYNGEE, per germline. The CDR3 DNA reads TGTGCCAGCAGCGCCGATACCGCGTCTAATTCACCCCTCCACTTT. Its protein product is CASSADTASNSPLHF.

The chain employs TRBV19 and TRBJ2-1; 10 bases fit TRBD2. Germline V gene data show CDR1 as LNHDA and CDR2 as SQIVND (reference sequence). Germline trimming cut 6 bases from V and 7 bases from J; bases unmatched to any gene: 3. The CDR3 loop spans 13 amino acids. CDR3 in DNA: TGTGCCAGTAGAACTAGCGGGAAGAATGAGCAGTTCTTC. Its protein product is CASRTSGKNEQFF.

The chain recombines TRBV5-1 with TRBJ1-5, with D uncertain. The CDR3 sequence is 13 residues long. Germline V lookup: CDR1 SGHRS, CDR2 YFSETQ. Trimming cost V 5 bases and J 7 bases, with 13 bases left between them. The DNA of the CDR3 is TGCGCCAGCAGTCCCGGGAAGGGACAGCCCCAGCATTTT. Its protein is CASSPGKGQPQHF. The entire variable domain, with the rest obtained from reference TRBV5-1 and TRBJ1-5, is as follows: KAGVTQTPRYLIKTRGQQVTLSCSPISGHRSVSWYQQTPGQGLQFLFEYFSETQRNKGNFPGRFSGRQFSNSRSEMNVSTLELGDSALYLCASSPGKGQPQHFGDGTRLSIL.

CDR3 residues: CASMRGDTDTQYF. The CDR3, as DNA: TGCGCCAGCATGCGGGGGGACACAGATACGCAGTATTTT. This sequence joins TRBV5-1 and TRBJ2-3; 8 bases map to TRBD2. Losses at the gene ends were 6 bases for V and 2 bases for J; bases not matched to a gene: 2. Germline V gene sequence: CDR1 SGHRS, CDR2 YFSETQ. This CDR3 spans 13 amino acids.

This sequence joins TRBV6-5 and TRBJ1-5; D gene uncertain. The CDR3 runs 14 residues. From germline, CDR1 is MNHEY and CDR2 SVGAGI. Trimming pared 6 bases from V and 9 bases from J, leaving 18 bases between. CDR3 coding DNA: TGTGCCAGCAGGCCCGATACACCTTCAGGGCCCCAGCATTTT. The encoded protein is CASRPDTPSGPQHF.

The V call is TRBV6-6, the J call TRBJ2-7, with D tentatively TRBD1 (6 bases). Germline assignment: CDR1 MNHNY and CDR2 SVGAGI (reference sequence). This CDR3 is 13 amino acids long. Deletions cut 7 bases from V and 5 bases from J, with 15 bases between. In DNA form, the CDR3 reads TGTGCCAGCAATAGCAGAACAGGGAACGAGCAGTACTTC. Amino acid sequence: CASNSRTGNEQYF.